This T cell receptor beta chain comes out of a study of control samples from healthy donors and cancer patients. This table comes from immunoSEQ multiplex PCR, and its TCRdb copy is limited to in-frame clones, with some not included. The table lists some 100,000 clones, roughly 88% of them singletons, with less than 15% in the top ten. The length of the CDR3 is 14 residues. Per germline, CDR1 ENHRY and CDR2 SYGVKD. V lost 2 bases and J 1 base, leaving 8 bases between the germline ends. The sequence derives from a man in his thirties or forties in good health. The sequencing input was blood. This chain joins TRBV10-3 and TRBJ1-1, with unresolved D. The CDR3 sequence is CAISEPTENTEAFF. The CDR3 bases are TGTGCCATCAGTGAGCCAACAGAGAACACTGAAGCTTTCTTT.